These 5 T cell receptor beta chains originate from one sample sequenced in a study of beta chain features in type 1 diabetes. Reverse transcription of all isolated RNA meant that expressed TCRB transcripts were sequenced. Libraries were prepared by immunoSEQ multiplex PCR; TCRdb keeps only in-frame clonotypes and omits some of them. Among hundreds of thousands of clones, less than 15% were seen once, and the ten largest hold under 8.5%. The sample consisted of central memory CD4+ T cells from blood. All receptors derive from a man under 40 in good health.

This clone turned up a few times. The chain uses TRBV10-3 and TRBJ2-7; the D call may be TRBD1 or TRBD2 (5 bases each). CDR3 size: 13 residues. Trimming stripped 3 bases from V and 6 bases from J, with 12 bases between. The germline V gene encodes CDR1 ENHRY and CDR2 SYGVKD. CDR3 DNA sequence: TGTGCCATCAGTGAAGGGACGGGTGGCGAGCAGTACTTC. Translating gives CAISEGTGGEQYF.

The genes are TRBV11-3 and TRBJ1-2; unclear D gene. Germline CDR1 and CDR2: SGHNT and YENEEA. CDR3 length: 13 residues. The ends were cut back, 1 base at V and 4 bases at J, with 7 bases in the middle. CDR3 in DNA: TGTGCCAGCAGCTTAGTACAGCTCTATGGCTACACCTTC. It translates to CASSLVQLYGYTF.

In its sample, this clone was seen a few times. This chain links TRBV5-8 with TRBJ1-4, with TRBD1 matching 7 bases. The CDR3 loop spans 15 amino acids. The junction had 4 bases not matched to a gene; V was cut back by 0 bases and J by 5 bases. CDR1 SGHTS and CDR2 YDEGEE come from the germline V gene. CDR3 region: CASSLEGQRNEKLFF. CDR3 nucleotides: TGTGCCAGCAGCTTGGAGGGACAGAGAAATGAAAAACTGTTTTTT.

This clone was found a few times. DNA for the CDR3: TGCAGCGCCGGACAGAGGGTCGGTCAGCCCCAGCATTTT. Its protein is CSAGQRVGQPQHF. This chain joins TRBV29-1 and TRBJ1-5; D possibly corresponds to TRBD1 (6 bases). V lost 7 bases to trimming and J lost 6 bases, with 16 bases between them. The germline gives CDR1 SQVTM, CDR2 ANQGSEA. CDR3 length equals 13 residues.

The chain links TRBV6-4 to TRBJ2-3; either TRBD1 or TRBD2 may fit D (5 bases each). The CDR3 has 14 amino acids. V was clipped by 5 bases and J by 2 bases, with 11 bases between them. Germline V gene sequence: CDR1 MRHNA, CDR2 SNTAGT. Here the CDR3 DNA reads TGTGCCAGCAGTCCGGGACCATTCACAGATACGCAGTATTTT. It encodes CASSPGPFTDTQYF.